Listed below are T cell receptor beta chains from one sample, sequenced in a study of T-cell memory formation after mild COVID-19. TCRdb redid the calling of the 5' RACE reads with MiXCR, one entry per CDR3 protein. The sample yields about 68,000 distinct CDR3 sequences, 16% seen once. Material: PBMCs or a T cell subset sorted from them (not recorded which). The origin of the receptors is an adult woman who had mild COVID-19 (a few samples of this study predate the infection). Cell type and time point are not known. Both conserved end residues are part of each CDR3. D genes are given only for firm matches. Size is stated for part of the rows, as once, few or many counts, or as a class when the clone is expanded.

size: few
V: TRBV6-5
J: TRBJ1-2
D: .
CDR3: CASSPSTYGYTF
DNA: TGTGCCAGCAGTCCTTCAACTTATGGCTACACCTTC

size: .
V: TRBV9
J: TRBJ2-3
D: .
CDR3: CASSGGSDTQYF
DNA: TGTGCCAGCAGCGGGGGGTCAGATACGCAGTATTTT

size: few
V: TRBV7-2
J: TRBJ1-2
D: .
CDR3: CASSLAQRGYTF
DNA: TGTGCCAGCAGCTTAGCACAGCGGGGCTACACCTTC

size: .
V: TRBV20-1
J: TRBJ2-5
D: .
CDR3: CSARSLSEEETQYF
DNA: TGCAGTGCTAGATCCCTTAGTGAAGAGGAGACCCAGTACTTC

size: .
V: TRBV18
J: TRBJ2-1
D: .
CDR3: CASSPEDNEQFF
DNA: TGTGCCAGCTCACCCGAGGACAATGAGCAGTTCTTC

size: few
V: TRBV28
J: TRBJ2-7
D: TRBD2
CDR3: CASGARTSASYEQYF
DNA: TGTGCCAGCGGCGCCAGGACTAGCGCTTCCTACGAGCAGTACTTC

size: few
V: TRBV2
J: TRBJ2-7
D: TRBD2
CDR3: CASSDPPSGGYEQYF
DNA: TGTGCCAGCAGTGACCCCCCTAGCGGGGGCTACGAGCAGTACTTC

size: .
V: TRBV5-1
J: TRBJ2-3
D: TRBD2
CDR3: CASSLGTSVSTDTQYF
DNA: TGCGCCAGCAGCTTGGGGACTAGCGTGAGCACAGATACGCAGTATTTT

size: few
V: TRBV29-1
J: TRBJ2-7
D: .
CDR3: CSVETGTTYEQYF
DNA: TGCAGCGTTGAAACGGGCACGACCTACGAGCAGTACTTC

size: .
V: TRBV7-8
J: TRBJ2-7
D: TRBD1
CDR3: CASRTGTGPSEQYF
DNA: TGTGCCAGCAGGACCGGGACAGGTCCTTCCGAGCAGTACTTC

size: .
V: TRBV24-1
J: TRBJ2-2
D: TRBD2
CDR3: CATSDLGLAGGSTGELFF
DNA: TGTGCCACCAGTGATCTGGGACTAGCGGGAGGATCCACCGGGGAGCTGTTTTTT

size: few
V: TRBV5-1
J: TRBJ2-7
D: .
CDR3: CASSLELRERGSYEQYF
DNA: TGCGCCAGCAGCTTGGAATTAAGGGAAAGGGGCTCCTACGAGCAGTACTTC

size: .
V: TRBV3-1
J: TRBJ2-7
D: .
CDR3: CASSPEVVSYEQYF
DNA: TGTGCCAGCAGCCCCGAGGTAGTTAGCTACGAGCAGTACTTC

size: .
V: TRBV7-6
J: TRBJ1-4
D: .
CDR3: CASSLPGGQRLFF
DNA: TGTGCCAGCAGCTTACCCGGCGGCCAAAGACTGTTTTTT

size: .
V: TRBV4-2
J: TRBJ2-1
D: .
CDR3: CASSQPGSKDEQFF
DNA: TGTGCCAGCAGTCAGCCCGGGAGTAAGGATGAGCAGTTCTTC

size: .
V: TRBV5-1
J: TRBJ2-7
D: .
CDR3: CASSRRAEGYEQYF
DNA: TGCGCCAGCAGCCGGAGGGCCGAAGGCTACGAGCAGTACTTC

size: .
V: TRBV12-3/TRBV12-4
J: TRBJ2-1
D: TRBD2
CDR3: CASSLTSGRSSFF
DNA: TGTGCCAGCAGTTTAACTAGCGGGAGGAGTTCGTTCTTC

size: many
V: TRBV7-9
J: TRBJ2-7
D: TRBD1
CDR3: CASSPYGQGYGFATYEQYF
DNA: TGTGCCAGCAGCCCCTATGGACAGGGTTATGGCTTCGCGACTTACGAGCAGTACTTC

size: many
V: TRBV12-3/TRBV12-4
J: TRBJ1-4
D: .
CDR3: CASSLWGDIDEKLFF
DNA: TGTGCCAGCAGTTTATGGGGGGATATCGATGAAAAACTGTTTTTT

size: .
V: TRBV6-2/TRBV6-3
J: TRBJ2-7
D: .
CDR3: CASSGPSYEQYF
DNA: TGTGCCAGCAGCGGACCATCTTACGAGCAGTACTTC

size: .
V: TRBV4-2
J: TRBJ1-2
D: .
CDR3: CASSHLADNYGYTF
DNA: TGTGCCAGCAGCCACCTAGCAGATAACTATGGCTACACCTTC

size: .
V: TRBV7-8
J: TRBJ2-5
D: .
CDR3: CASSLPPGFGETQYF
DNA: TGTGCCAGCAGCTTACCGCCCGGGTTCGGAGAGACCCAGTACTTC

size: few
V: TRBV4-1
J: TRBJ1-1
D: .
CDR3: CASSFSSATGSDTEAFF
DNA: TGCGCCAGCAGCTTCTCTTCCGCTACAGGGAGTGACACTGAAGCTTTCTTT

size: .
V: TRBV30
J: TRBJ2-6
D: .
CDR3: CAWSGGVGANVLTF
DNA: TGTGCCTGGAGTGGAGGGGTTGGGGCCAACGTCCTGACTTTC

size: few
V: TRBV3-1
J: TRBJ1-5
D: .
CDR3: CASSQGAVRVWGNQPQHF
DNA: TGTGCCAGCAGCCAAGGGGCCGTGAGGGTATGGGGAAATCAGCCCCAGCATTTT

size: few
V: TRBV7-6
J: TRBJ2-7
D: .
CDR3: CASSPLSGKNYEQYF
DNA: TGTGCCAGCAGCCCGCTGTCTGGAAAAAACTACGAGCAGTACTTC

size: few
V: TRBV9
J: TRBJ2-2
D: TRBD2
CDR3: CASSVVAGVANTGELFF
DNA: TGTGCCAGCAGCGTAGTAGCGGGGGTCGCCAACACCGGGGAGCTGTTTTTT

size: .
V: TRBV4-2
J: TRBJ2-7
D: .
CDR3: CASSQGHGTVAYEQYF
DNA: TGTGCCAGCAGCCAAGGCCATGGGACTGTCGCCTACGAGCAGTACTTC

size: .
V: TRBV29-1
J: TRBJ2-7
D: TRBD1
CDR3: CSVRGPSTYEQYF
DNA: TGCAGCGTTAGGGGGCCCTCGACCTACGAGCAGTACTTC

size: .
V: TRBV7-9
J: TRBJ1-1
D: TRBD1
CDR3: CASSLDRGSTEAFF
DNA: TGTGCCAGCAGCCTGGACAGGGGAAGCACTGAAGCTTTCTTT

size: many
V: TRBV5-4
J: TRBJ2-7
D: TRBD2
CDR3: CASSPGTSGGLTYEQYF
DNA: TGTGCCAGCAGTCCCGGGACTAGCGGGGGGCTTACCTACGAGCAGTACTTC

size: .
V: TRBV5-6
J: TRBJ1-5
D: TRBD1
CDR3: CASSGQGVYQPQHF
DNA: TGTGCCAGCAGTGGACAGGGGGTCTATCAGCCCCAGCATTTT

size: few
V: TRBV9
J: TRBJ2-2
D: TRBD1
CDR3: CASSAVGQDRAGELFF
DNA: TGTGCCAGCAGCGCTGTTGGACAGGACAGAGCCGGGGAGCTGTTTTTT

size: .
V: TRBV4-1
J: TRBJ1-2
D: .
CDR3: CASSQAGTVYGYTF
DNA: TGCGCCAGCAGCCAAGCGGGGACCGTCTATGGCTACACCTTC

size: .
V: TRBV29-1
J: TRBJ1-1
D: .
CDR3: CSVEAPGETEAFF
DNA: TGCAGCGTTGAAGCACCGGGGGAGACTGAAGCTTTCTTT

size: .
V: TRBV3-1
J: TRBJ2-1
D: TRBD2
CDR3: CASSPLAGGYNEQFF
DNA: TGTGCCAGCAGTCCTCTAGCGGGAGGTTACAATGAGCAGTTCTTC

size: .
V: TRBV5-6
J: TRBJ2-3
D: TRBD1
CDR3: CASSFFDRAGYF
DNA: TGTGCCAGCAGTTTTTTCGACAGGGCTGGGTATTTT

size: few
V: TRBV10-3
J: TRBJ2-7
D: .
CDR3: CAISRDDSYEQYF
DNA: TGTGCCATCAGTCGGGACGACTCCTACGAGCAGTACTTC

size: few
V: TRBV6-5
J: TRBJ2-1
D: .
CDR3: CASSPRTHRDEQFF
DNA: TGTGCCAGCAGTCCCCGGACTCATCGGGATGAGCAGTTCTTC

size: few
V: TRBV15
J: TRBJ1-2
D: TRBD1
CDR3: CATSRLAFGQGDGYTF
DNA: TGTGCCACCAGCAGACTCGCCTTCGGACAGGGAGACGGCTACACCTTC

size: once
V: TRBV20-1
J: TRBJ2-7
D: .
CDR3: CSARQRSYEQYF
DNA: TGCAGTGCTAGGCAGAGGTCCTACGAGCAGTACTTC

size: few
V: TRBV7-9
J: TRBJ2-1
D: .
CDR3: CASRFELSEQFF
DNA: TGTGCCAGCAGATTCGAACTTAGTGAGCAGTTCTTC

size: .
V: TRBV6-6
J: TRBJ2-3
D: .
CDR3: CASSTDTLYF
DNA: TGTGCCAGCAGTACAGATACGCTGTATTTT

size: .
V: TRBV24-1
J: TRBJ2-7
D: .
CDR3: CATSAPWDEQYF
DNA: TGTGCCACCAGTGCCCCCTGGGACGAGCAGTACTTC

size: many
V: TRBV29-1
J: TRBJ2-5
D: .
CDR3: CSVAGIRETQYF
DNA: TGCAGCGTTGCGGGGATACGAGAGACCCAGTACTTC

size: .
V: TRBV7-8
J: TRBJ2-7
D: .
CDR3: CASSLSPEQYF
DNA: TGTGCCAGCAGCTTAAGCCCCGAGCAGTACTTC

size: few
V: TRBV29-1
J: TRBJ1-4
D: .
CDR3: CSVWSGLEEKLFF
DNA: TGCAGCGTTTGGTCCGGGTTAGAAGAAAAACTGTTTTTT

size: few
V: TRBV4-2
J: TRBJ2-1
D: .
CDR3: CASSQPLAYHEQFF
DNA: TGTGCCAGCAGCCAACCCCTAGCGTACCATGAGCAGTTCTTC

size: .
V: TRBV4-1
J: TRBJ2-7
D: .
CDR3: CASSRTGTGFYEQYF
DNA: TGCGCCAGCAGCAGAACCGGGACGGGATTCTACGAGCAGTACTTC

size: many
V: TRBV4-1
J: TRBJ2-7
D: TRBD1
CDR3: CASSQGPGTGAYEQYF
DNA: TGCGCCAGCAGCCAGGGCCCCGGGACAGGGGCCTACGAGCAGTACTTC

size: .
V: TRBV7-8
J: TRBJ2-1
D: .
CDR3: CASSFLTVSYNEQFF
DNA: TGTGCCAGCAGCTTTCTGACGGTGAGCTACAATGAGCAGTTCTTC

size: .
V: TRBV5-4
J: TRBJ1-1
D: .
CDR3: CASSFFGFLQDTEAFF
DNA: TGTGCCAGCAGCTTTTTTGGATTCTTGCAGGACACTGAAGCTTTCTTT

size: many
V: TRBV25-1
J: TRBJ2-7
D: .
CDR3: CASSEGNGGPYEQYF
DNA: TGTGCCAGCAGTGAGGGGAACGGAGGCCCCTACGAGCAGTACTTC

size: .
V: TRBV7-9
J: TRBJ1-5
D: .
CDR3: CASSSYENQPQHF
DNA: TGTGCCAGCAGCTCGTACGAGAATCAGCCCCAGCATTTT

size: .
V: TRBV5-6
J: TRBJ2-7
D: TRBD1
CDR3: CASSHRQGSYEQYF
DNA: TGTGCCAGCAGCCATAGACAGGGATCCTACGAGCAGTACTTC